This T cell receptor (beta chain) was recovered during a study of T cells in Graves' hyperthyroidism and ophthalmopathy. Regarding the study as a whole: Ophthalmopathy onset followed model prediction by a median approximately seven months.

Amplified regions were TCR beta CDR3 sequences from RNA transcripts. Initially, a first-round RT-PCR of the TCR CDR3 employed the HTBI primer set. TCRdb redid the calling of the multiplex PCR reads with MiXCR, one entry per CDR3 protein. Of a few hundred thousand distinct CDR3 sequences listed, more than 12% were seen once; the top ten hold about 33%. The CDR3 runs 12 residues. Looked up from germline, CDR1 is MDHEN and CDR2 is SYDVKM. V was clipped by 2 bases and J by 6 bases, with 8 bases between them. If no ophthalmopathy progression occurred within 18 months, Graves' hyperthyroidism was stable. On the basis of clinical symptoms, serum thyroxine and TRAb, thyroid ultrasound and orbital computed tomography, diagnoses were made. The PBMCs were taken from about 10 ml of fresh peripheral blood. This clonotype was detected ten times or more. The target antigen is unknown.

The rearrangement links TRBV28 to TRBJ2-7, with D unresolved. The sequencing input was blood. The TCR was taken from a woman in her 30s with Graves' hyperthyroidism. The CDR3 DNA reads as TGTGCCAGCAGTTTAGCTACAACCGAGCAGTACTTC. It is translated as CASSLATTEQYF.